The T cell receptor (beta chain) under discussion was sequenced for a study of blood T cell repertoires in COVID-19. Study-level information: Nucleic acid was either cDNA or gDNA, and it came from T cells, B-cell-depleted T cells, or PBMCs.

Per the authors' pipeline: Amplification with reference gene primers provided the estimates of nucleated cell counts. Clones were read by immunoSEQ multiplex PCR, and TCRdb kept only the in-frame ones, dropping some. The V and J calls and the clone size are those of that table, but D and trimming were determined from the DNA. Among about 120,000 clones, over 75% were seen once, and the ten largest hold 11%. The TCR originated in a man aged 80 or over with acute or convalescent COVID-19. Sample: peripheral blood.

The CDR3 coding sequence is TGTGCCAGCAGGGATCAGGGGGCGGTAAACACTGAAGCTTTCTTT. Its translation: CASRDQGAVNTEAFF. The chain combines TRBV6-5 with TRBJ1-1; 8 bases match TRBD1. V gave up 6 bases and J gave up 2 bases; unmatched junction bases: 8. The germline gives CDR1 MNHEY, CDR2 SVGAGI. This CDR3 spans 15 amino acids.